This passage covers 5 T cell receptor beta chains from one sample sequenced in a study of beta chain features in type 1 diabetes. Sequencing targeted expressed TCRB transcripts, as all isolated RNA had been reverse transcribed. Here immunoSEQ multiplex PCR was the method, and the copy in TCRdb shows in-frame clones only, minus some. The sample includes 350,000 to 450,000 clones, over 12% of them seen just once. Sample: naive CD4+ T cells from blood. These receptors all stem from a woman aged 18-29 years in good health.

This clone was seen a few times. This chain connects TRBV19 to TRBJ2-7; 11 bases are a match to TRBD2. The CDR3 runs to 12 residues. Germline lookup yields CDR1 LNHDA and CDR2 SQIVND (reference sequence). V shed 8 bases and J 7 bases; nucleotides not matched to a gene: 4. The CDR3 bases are TGTGCCAGTGAGACTAGCGGGAATGAGCAGTACTTC. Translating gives CASETSGNEQYF.

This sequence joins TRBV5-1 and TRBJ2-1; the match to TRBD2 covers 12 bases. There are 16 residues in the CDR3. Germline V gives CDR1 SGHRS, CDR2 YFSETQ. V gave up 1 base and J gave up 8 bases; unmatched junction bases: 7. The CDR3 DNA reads TGCGCCAGCAGCTTGACTAGCGGGAGGTGGGTTTATGAGCAGTTCTTC. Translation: CASSLTSGRWVYEQFF.

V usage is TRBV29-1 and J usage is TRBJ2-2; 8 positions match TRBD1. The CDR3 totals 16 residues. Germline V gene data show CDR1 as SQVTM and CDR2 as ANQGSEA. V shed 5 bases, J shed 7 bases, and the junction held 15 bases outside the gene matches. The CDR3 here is CSVRATGGIANGELFF. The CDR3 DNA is TGCAGCGTTCGGGCAACAGGGGGTATAGCGAACGGGGAGCTGTTTTTT.

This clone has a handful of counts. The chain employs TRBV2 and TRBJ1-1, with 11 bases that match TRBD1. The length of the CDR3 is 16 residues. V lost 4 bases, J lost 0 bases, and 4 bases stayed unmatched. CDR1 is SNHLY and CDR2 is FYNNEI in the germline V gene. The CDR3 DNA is TGTGCCAGCAGTGGGACAGGGGGCGCGGTGAACACTGAAGCTTTCTTT. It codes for CASSGTGGAVNTEAFF. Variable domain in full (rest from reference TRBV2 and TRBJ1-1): EPEVTQTPSHQVTQMGQEVILRCVPISNHLYFYWYRQILGQKVEFLVSFYNNEISEKSEIFDDQFSVERPDGSNFTLKIRSTKLEDSAMYFCASSGTGGAVNTEAFFGQGTRLTVV.

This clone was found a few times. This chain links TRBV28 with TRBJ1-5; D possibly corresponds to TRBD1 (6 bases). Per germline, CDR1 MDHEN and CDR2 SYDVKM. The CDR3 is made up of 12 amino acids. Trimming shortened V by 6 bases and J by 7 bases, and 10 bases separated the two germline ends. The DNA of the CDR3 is TGTGCCAGCAGCCCAAGGGGGCAGCCCCAGCATTTT. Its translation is CASSPRGQPQHF.